These 22 T cell receptor beta chains share one sample of origin, sequenced in a study of blood T cell repertoires in COVID-19. The repertoire was sequenced with immunoSEQ multiplex PCR; TCRdb's copy has only in-frame clones and lacks some. The sample shows 130,000 to 150,000 clones, about nine tenths of them seen only once. Sequences were obtained from peripheral blood. Every receptor here comes from a human donor in a cohort sampled during active COVID-19.

V gene TRBV25-1 combines with J gene TRBJ2-1, with TRBD2 identical over 8 bases. Germline V gene sequence: CDR1 MGHDK, CDR2 SYGVNS. Trimming removed 3 bases from V and 2 bases from J; junction bases left unmatched: 9. This CDR3 region has 17 residues. The chain's CDR3 is CASSESAGGGPYNEQFF. CDR3 in DNA: TGTGCCAGCAGTGAGTCGGCGGGAGGAGGGCCCTACAATGAGCAGTTCTTC.

The rearrangement uses TRBV7-9 and TRBJ2-1, with 8 nucleotides matching TRBD2. After removal of 5 bases from V and 8 bases from J, the junction contained 11 bases not matched to a gene. The CDR3 is 15 amino acids. CDR1 is SEHNR and CDR2 is FQNEAQ in the germline V gene (reference sequence). The CDR3 DNA reads TGTGCCAGCAGCGGCCCACAGCGGGGGAGGTATGAGCAGTTCTTC. Its translation: CASSGPQRGRYEQFF.

The V and J genes are TRBV5-1 and TRBJ2-7; 8 bases agree with TRBD2. Losses at the gene ends were 4 bases for V and 4 bases for J; bases not matched to a gene: 10. CDR3 length equals 15 residues. Germline loops: CDR1 SGHRS, CDR2 YFSETQ. In DNA form, the CDR3 reads TGCGCCAGCAGCCTCGAGGTAGCGGGACGTTACGAGCAGTACTTC. As protein: CASSLEVAGRYEQYF.

The chain uses TRBV7-9 and TRBJ2-5; TRBD1 agrees at 7 bases. Germline CDR1 and CDR2: SEHNR and FQNEAQ (reference sequence). Trimming at V came to 5 bases and at J to 5 bases, leaving 5 bases not matched to a gene. This CDR3 has 13 residues. The CDR3 reads CASSRGGLETQYF. The CDR3 DNA reads as TGTGCCAGCAGCCGAGGGGGCCTGGAGACCCAGTACTTC.

As to this clone: The junction shows a germline mismatch at one end, possibly a read error. This chain links TRBV6-2 or TRBV6-3 with TRBJ2-7, with 8 bases identical to TRBD1. CDR1 and CDR2 (germline): MNHEY, SVGEGT. The CDR3 covers 15 residues. The CDR3 protein is CAGSYRGQVPYEQYF. In DNA form, the CDR3 reads TGTGCCGGCAGTTACCGGGGACAGGTGCCCTACGAGCAGTACTTC.

This rearrangement joins TRBV18 to TRBJ2-7, with 7 bases fitting TRBD2. The CDR3 consists of 16 residues. From germline, CDR1 is KGHSH and CDR2 LQKENI. V was pared by 5 bases and J by 0 bases, with 10 bases of the junction left unmatched. The CDR3 reads CASSSQAGVLSYEQYF. CDR3 DNA sequence: TGTGCCAGCTCATCCCAGGCGGGAGTACTCTCCTACGAGCAGTACTTC.

This clone has more than one count but fewer than ten. The rearrangement joins TRBV14 to TRBJ2-4, with 10 bases matching TRBD2. V was clipped by 1 base and J by 4 bases; unmatched bases: 7. Germline V gene sequence: CDR1 SGHDN, CDR2 FVKESK. The CDR3 consists of 17 residues. The CDR3: CASSQGMIAGGKNIQYF. In DNA form, the CDR3 reads TGTGCCAGCAGCCAAGGGATGATAGCGGGAGGTAAAAACATTCAGTACTTC.

V usage is TRBV30 and J usage is TRBJ1-2; D remains ambiguous. The CDR3 is made up of 12 amino acids. Germline CDR1 is GTSNPN and CDR2 is SVGIG (reference sequence). V lost 3 bases and J lost 0, with 5 bases in between. This CDR3 reads CAWRAANYGYTF. In DNA form, the CDR3 reads TGTGCCTGGAGGGCAGCTAACTATGGCTACACCTTC.

This rearrangement joins TRBV2 to TRBJ1-6; TRBD1 might be the D (6 bases). This CDR3 has 14 residues. Per the germline V gene, CDR1 is SNHLY and CDR2 is FYNNEI. V dropped 6 bases and J dropped 4 bases, with 10 bases sitting between them. The CDR3 is CASREQGYNSPLHF. The CDR3 DNA is TGTGCCAGCAGGGAACAGGGATATAATTCACCCCTCCACTTT. The variable domain in full, with the rest retrieved from reference TRBV2 and TRBJ1-6, is EPEVTQTPSHQVTQMGQEVILRCVPISNHLYFYWYRQILGQKVEFLVSFYNNEISEKSEIFDDQFSVERPDGSNFTLKIRSTKLEDSAMYFCASREQGYNSPLHFGNGTRLTVT.

This clone was picked up one time. The chain joins TRBV30 to TRBJ2-1, with 7 bases fitting TRBD1. The ends lost 5 bases at V and 0 bases at J; junction bases unmatched: 10. The germline V gene has CDR1 GTSNPN and CDR2 SVGIG (reference sequence). The CDR3 is made up of 16 amino acids. CDR3 loop: CAWAEQGLNSYNEQFF. CDR3 nucleotide sequence: TGTGCCTGGGCCGAACAGGGGTTAAACTCCTACAATGAGCAGTTCTTC.

This rearrangement joins TRBV19 to TRBJ2-3, with 12 bases matching TRBD1. Germline V gene data show CDR1 as LNHDA and CDR2 as SQIVND (reference sequence). The junction had 4 bases not matched to a gene; V was cut back by 8 bases and J by 4 bases. This CDR3 contains 14 residues. In DNA, the CDR3 is TGTGCCAGTCGTGGGACAGGGGGCGCAGATACGCAGTATTTT. Translating gives CASRGTGGADTQYF.

This chain uses TRBV9 with TRBJ2-3, with 9 bases aligning to TRBD2. Looked up from germline, CDR1 is SGDLS and CDR2 is YYNGEE. The CDR3 runs 17 residues. J gave up 5 bases and V 0 bases, and 10 bases lay outside the gene matches. CDR3 sequence: CASSVDAGGPREDTQYF. CDR3 nucleotides: TGTGCCAGCAGCGTAGACGCGGGAGGGCCACGAGAAGATACGCAGTATTTT.

The V gene is TRBV11-2, the J gene TRBJ2-7, with D tentatively TRBD2 (6 bases). This CDR3 contains 13 residues. V gave up 5 bases and J gave up 12 bases, with 20 bases separating them. Germline CDR1 is SGHAT and CDR2 is FQNNGV. CDR3 coding DNA: TGTGCCAGCAGCCCAATGATCGGTGACGGGAGGTACTTC. This codes for CASSPMIGDGRYF.

The rearrangement links TRBV7-2 to TRBJ2-2, with 9 bases matching TRBD2. Germline V gene sequence: CDR1 SGHTA, CDR2 FQGNSA. The CDR3 is 15 amino acids. The junction had 3 bases not matched to a gene; V was cut back by 3 bases and J by 4 bases. CDR3 sequence reads: CASSFSGGGTGELFF. DNA of the CDR3: TGTGCCAGCAGCTTTAGCGGGGGAGGCACCGGGGAGCTGTTTTTT.

This rearrangement joins TRBV20-1 to TRBJ2-3, with 9 bases lining up with TRBD2. V lost 3 bases and J lost 5; bases outside the gene matches: 3. From germline, CDR1 is DFQATT and CDR2 SNEGSKA (reference sequence). The CDR3 loop spans 13 amino acids. The CDR3 spells CSASSGGLDTQYF. The CDR3 nucleotides are TGCAGTGCTAGTAGCGGGGGCTTAGATACGCAGTATTTT.

This chain joins TRBV19 and TRBJ2-5; a weak D match, TRBD2 (6 bases). Germline V CDR1 and CDR2: LNHDA, SQIVND (reference sequence). CDR3 length: 14 amino acids. V shed 6 bases and J shed 1 base, with 12 bases lying between them. This chain's CDR3 is CASSPWDSQETQYF. CDR3 DNA: TGTGCCAGTAGCCCTTGGGACTCCCAAGAGACCCAGTACTTC.

The genes are TRBV3-1 (or the pseudogene TRBV3-2) and TRBJ1-3; D is possibly TRBD1 (5 bases). In germline, CDR1 is LGHDT, CDR2 YNNKEL (reference sequence). CDR3 length: 17 residues. V lost 0 bases and J 3 bases, leaving 15 bases between the germline ends. The CDR3 DNA reads TGTGCCAGCAGCCAAGATCTCTTGGCAGGGCGTGGAAACACCATATATTTT. Amino acid sequence: CASSQDLLAGRGNTIYF.

The chain couples TRBV11-3 to TRBJ2-2; no definite D call. This CDR3 has 15 amino acids. Germline assignment: CDR1 SGHNT and CDR2 YENEEA. V was trimmed by 0 bases and J by 5 bases, leaving 10 bases between them. The chain's CDR3 is CASSLDLGRTGELFF. The CDR3 nucleotides read TGTGCCAGCAGCTTAGATCTTGGTAGAACCGGGGAGCTGTTTTTT.

The rearrangement joins TRBV6-5 to TRBJ2-1, with D perhaps TRBD2 (5 bases). Germline V gene sequence: CDR1 MNHEY, CDR2 SVGAGI. The CDR3 is made up of 14 amino acids. Trimming took 2 bases from V and 4 from J, leaving 9 bases between them. The CDR3 DNA is TGTGCCAGCAGTTACGATGAGGGATACAATGAGCAGTTCTTC. Its translation: CASSYDEGYNEQFF.

The chain employs TRBV18 and TRBJ1-2; D is unresolved. CDR3 length: 16 amino acids. Germline assignment: CDR1 KGHSH and CDR2 LQKENI. V was trimmed by 2 bases and J by 4 bases, leaving 17 bases between them. CDR3 sequence: CASSPAGGSNSYGYTF. DNA for the CDR3: TGTGCCAGCTCACCAGCCGGAGGGTCTAACTCCTATGGCTACACCTTC.

This chain uses TRBV5-6 with TRBJ2-2; 8 bases are shared with TRBD2. V was pared by 0 bases and J by 3 bases, with 4 bases of the junction left unmatched. The CDR3 sequence is 16 residues long. In germline, CDR1 is SGHDT, CDR2 YYEEEE. Here the CDR3 DNA reads TGTGCCAGCAGCTTGGTTAGCGGGGCCTACACCGGGGAGCTGTTTTTT. Protein product: CASSLVSGAYTGELFF.

This clone was seen just once. The V call is TRBV2, the J call TRBJ2-7; 7 nucleotides agree with TRBD1. The germline V gene has CDR1 SNHLY and CDR2 FYNNEI. Trimming removed 7 bases from V and 3 bases from J; junction bases left unmatched: 6. The CDR3 is made up of 13 amino acids. DNA of the CDR3: TGTGCCAGCATCAAGGACAGGAACTACGAGCAGTACTTC. Translated, it gives CASIKDRNYEQYF.